This T cell receptor beta chain originates from a study of blood T cell repertoires in COVID-19. Overall study: Spain, Italy and the United States supplied samples that represented acute and convalescent COVID-19. T cells, B-cell-depleted T cells, or PBMCs provided the cDNA or gDNA that served as material.

In the original analysis: Estimation of nucleated cell counts relied on the amplification of reference gene primers. Sequencing used immunoSEQ multiplex PCR; TCRdb keeps in-frame clones, though not all of them. V and J calls and clone size are as listed in that table; D and trimming were resolved from the DNA. The profile covers some 220,000 clones, with about 85% appearing a single time and roughly 12% taken by the ten largest. Germline-derived CDR1 and CDR2 are MDHEN and SYDVKM. V was clipped by 7 bases and J by 3 bases, with 7 bases between them. The CDR3 totals 11 residues. Source material: peripheral blood. The sequence was collected from a woman under 30 who had recovered from COVID-19. This rearrangement joins TRBV28 to TRBJ2-7; unclear D gene. In nucleotides, the CDR3 is TGTGCCAGCAAAGTACACTACGAGCAGTACTTC. As protein: CASKVHYEQYF.